The 18 T cell receptor beta chains presented below share a single source sample, sequenced in a study of CXCR3-negative and CXCR3-positive naive CD8 T cells (dated by TCRdb to between 2018 and 2020). The run used a NextSeq 550. The Human TCR Profiling Kit (MiLaboratory) was used to make UMI-labeled 5' RACE TRB cDNA libraries. Reads reprocessed by TCRdb are summarized as one entry per CDR3 protein sequence, and DNA is absent. This sample's clone table shows under 9,000 distinct CDR3 sequences. 1.5% to 2% of the sample comes from the top ten. Input material: naive CXCR3- CD8+ T cells from blood. Read against the paper, the sample's cell subset or site label means: CD45RO-CCR7+CD27+CD95- naive CD8+ T cells lacking CXCR3 (TNR3-). The source is a human donor in good health. Some clones in this sample may be carry-over from other donors' samples.

CDR3 sequence: CATWDQQETQYF. This sequence joins TRBV7-2 and TRBJ2-5; the TCRdb call, TRBD1, lacks DNA for checking. CDR3 length: 12 residues. Looked up from germline, CDR1 is SGHTA and CDR2 is FQGNSA.

V and J are TRBV28 and TRBJ2-7; no DNA is available, so the TRBD2 call from TCRdb remains unchecked. The CDR3 loop spans 15 amino acids. Germline-derived CDR1 and CDR2 are MDHEN and SYDVKM. CDR3 sequence reads: CASSTTLAGLYEQYF. The entire variable domain, with the rest obtained from reference TRBV28 and TRBJ2-7, is as follows: DVKVTQSSRYLVKRTGEKVFLECVQDMDHENMFWYRQDPGLGLRLIYFSYDVKMKEKGDIPEGYSVSREKKERFSLILESASTNQTSMYLCASSTTLAGLYEQYFGPGTRLTVT.

This clonotype shows up as medium-sized (0.01 to 0.1%) by frequency. The chain couples TRBV28 to TRBJ2-7; TCRdb designates TRBD2, a call that cannot be tested without DNA. Germline CDR1 MDHEN, CDR2 SYDVKM. The CDR3 loop spans 13 amino acids. The CDR3 region is CASRRDFLDEQYF.

The chain combines TRBV28 with TRBJ1-2; without DNA, the TCRdb call of TRBD1 cannot be checked. This CDR3 is 16 amino acids long. Germline V gives CDR1 MDHEN, CDR2 SYDVKM. The CDR3 sequence is CASSSQRMDRGWGYTF.

The chain is built from TRBV6-6 and TRBJ2-3; TCRdb calls TRBD1, which cannot be checked without DNA. There are 17 residues in the CDR3. Per the germline V gene, CDR1 is MNHNY and CDR2 is SVGAGI (reference sequence). The CDR3 loop is CASSWTGTSSSTDTQYF.

This chain connects TRBV25-1 to TRBJ1-2; TCRdb picks TRBD1, but there is no DNA to check that call. From germline, CDR1 is MGHDK and CDR2 SYGVNS. The CDR3 is 14 amino acids. The CDR3: CASSEMTGSYGYTF.

The V gene is TRBV11-2, the J gene TRBJ2-7; without DNA, the TCRdb call of TRBD2 cannot be checked. The germline CDR1 and CDR2 sequences are SGHAT and FQNNGV. This CDR3 spans 16 amino acids. CDR3 residues: CASSLVASGFSYEQYF.

Considering frequency, this clonotype is medium-sized (0.01 to 0.1%). CDR3 amino acids: CASSGLVDGMETQYF. This chain links TRBV3-1 with TRBJ2-5; TCRdb proposes TRBD2, but this gene call is untestable without DNA. Looked up from germline, CDR1 is LGHDT and CDR2 is YNNKEL (reference sequence). CDR3 length: 15 residues.

The V and J genes are TRBV4-3 and TRBJ1-1; lacking DNA, the TRBD1 call made by TCRdb goes unchecked. The CDR3 has 19 amino acids. Germline V gene lookup returns CDR1 LGHNA and CDR2 YSLEER. CDR3 loop: CASSQDSPGQVRENTEAFF.

The chain employs TRBV29-1 and TRBJ2-1; lacking DNA, the TRBD2 call made by TCRdb goes unchecked. The germline gives CDR1 SQVTM, CDR2 ANQGSEA. This CDR3 comprises 14 residues. CDR3 residues: CSGQGLAGGYEQFF.

Considering frequency, this clonotype is medium-sized. This chain links TRBV12-3 or TRBV12-4 with TRBJ2-7; TCRdb's assignment of TRBD1 cannot be checked, as there is no DNA. This CDR3 has 15 amino acids. This chain's CDR3 is CASRSSQGSAYEQYF.

Judged by frequency, this clonotype is medium-sized. The CDR3 sequence: CSVVRTGSHEQYF. The rearrangement uses TRBV29-1 and TRBJ2-7; as DNA is missing, the TRBD1 call by TCRdb cannot be tested. There are 13 residues in the CDR3. Germline CDR1 and CDR2: SQVTM and ANQGSEA.

The chain links TRBV28 to TRBJ1-5. Germline CDR1 reads MDHEN; CDR2 reads SYDVKM. The CDR3 sequence is 14 residues long. CDR3: CASFLGSSNQPQHF.

The chain recombines TRBV5-1 with TRBJ2-1. The CDR3 length is 12 residues. Germline loops: CDR1 SGHRS, CDR2 YFSETQ. The CDR3 protein is CASSLARDEQFF.

The V gene is TRBV6-6, the J gene TRBJ1-5; TCRdb lists TRBD1, though no DNA is available to test this call. The germline V gene encodes CDR1 MNHNY and CDR2 SVGAGI (reference sequence). The CDR3 runs to 16 residues. CDR3 in amino acids: CASSYSIGGTSQPQHF.

V is TRBV5-1 and J is TRBJ2-7; TCRdb outputs TRBD1, but without DNA this stays unchecked. Germline V CDR1 and CDR2: SGHRS, YFSETQ. The CDR3 extends over 16 amino acids. CDR3 protein: CASSLAGQGPRYEQYF. Complete variable domain (other parts from reference TRBV5-1 and TRBJ2-7): KAGVTQTPRYLIKTRGQQVTLSCSPISGHRSVSWYQQTPGQGLQFLFEYFSETQRNKGNFPGRFSGRQFSNSRSEMNVSTLELGDSALYLCASSLAGQGPRYEQYFGPGTRLTVT.

The chain recombines TRBV20-1 with TRBJ2-1; TCRdb picks TRBD1, but there is no DNA to check that call. The germline V gene has CDR1 DFQATT and CDR2 SNEGSKA (reference sequence). The CDR3 length is 15 residues. The CDR3 is CSARDFKQGYNEQFF.

V and J are TRBV4-1 and TRBJ2-7. The V gene's germline CDR1 is MGHRA and CDR2 YSYEKL. The CDR3 is 14 amino acids. The CDR3 loop is CASSQVAGLYEQYF.